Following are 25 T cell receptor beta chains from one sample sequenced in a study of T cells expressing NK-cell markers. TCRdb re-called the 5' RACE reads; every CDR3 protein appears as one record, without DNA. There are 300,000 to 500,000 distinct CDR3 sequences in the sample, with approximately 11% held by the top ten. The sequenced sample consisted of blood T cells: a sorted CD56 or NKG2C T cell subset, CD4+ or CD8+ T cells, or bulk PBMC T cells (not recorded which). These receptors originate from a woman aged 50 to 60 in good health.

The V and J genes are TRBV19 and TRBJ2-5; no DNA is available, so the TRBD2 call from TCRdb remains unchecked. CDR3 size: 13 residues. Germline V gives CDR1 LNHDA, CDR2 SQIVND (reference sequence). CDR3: CASSGRARETQYF.

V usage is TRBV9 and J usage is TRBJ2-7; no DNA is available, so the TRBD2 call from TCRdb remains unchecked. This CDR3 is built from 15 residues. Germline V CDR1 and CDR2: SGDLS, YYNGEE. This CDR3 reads CASNQIGLAGNEQYF.

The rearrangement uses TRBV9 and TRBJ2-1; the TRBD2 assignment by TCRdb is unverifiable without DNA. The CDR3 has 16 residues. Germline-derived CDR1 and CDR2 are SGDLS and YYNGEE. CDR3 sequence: CASSVELAGGRNEQFF.

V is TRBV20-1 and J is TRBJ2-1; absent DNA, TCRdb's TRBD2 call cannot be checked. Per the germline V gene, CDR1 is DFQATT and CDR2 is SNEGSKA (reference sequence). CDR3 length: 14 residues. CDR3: CSARRLAGVNEQFF.

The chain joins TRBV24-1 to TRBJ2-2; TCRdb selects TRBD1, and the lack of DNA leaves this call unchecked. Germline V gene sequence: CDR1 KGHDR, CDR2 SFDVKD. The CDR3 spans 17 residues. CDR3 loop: CATSDLYGQGDTGELFF.

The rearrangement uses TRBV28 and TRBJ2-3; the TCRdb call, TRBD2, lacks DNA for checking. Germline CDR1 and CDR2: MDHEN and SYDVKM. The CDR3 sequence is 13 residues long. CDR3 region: CASSSPTSDTQYF.

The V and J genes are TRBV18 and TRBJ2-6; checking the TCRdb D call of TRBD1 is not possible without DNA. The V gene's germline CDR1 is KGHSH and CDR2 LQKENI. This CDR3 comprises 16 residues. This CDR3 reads CASSTGTGAGANVLTF.

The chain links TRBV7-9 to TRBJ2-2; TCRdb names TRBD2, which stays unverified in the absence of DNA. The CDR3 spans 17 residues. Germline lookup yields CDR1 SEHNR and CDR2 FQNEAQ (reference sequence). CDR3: CASSFVRSSSGVGELFF.

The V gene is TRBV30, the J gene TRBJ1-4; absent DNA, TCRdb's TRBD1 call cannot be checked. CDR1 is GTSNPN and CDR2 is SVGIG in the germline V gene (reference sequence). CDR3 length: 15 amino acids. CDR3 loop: CAWTQGQGHNEKLFF. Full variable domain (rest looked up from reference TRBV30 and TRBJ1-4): SQTIHQWPATLVQPVGSPLSLECTVEGTSNPNLYWYRQAAGRGLQLLFYSVGIGQISSEVPQNLSASRPQDRQFILSSKKLLLSDSGFYLCAWTQGQGHNEKLFFGSGTQLSVL.

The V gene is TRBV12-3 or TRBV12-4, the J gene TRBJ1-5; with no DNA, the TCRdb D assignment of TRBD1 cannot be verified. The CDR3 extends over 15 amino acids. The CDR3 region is CASNRGGRGNQPQHF.

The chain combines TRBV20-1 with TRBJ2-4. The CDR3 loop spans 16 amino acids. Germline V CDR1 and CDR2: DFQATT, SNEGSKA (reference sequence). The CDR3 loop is CSALEGRTSGKNIQYF.

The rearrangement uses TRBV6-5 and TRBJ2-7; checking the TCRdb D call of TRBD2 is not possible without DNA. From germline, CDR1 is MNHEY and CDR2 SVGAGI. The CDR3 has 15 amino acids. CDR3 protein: CASSYLAGKVYEQYF.

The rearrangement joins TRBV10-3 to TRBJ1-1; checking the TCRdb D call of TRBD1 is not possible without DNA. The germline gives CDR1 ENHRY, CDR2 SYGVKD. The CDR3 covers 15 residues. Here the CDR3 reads CAISEFQGMNTEAFF.

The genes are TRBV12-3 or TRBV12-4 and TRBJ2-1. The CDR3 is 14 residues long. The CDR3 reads CASMGSYNYNEQFF.

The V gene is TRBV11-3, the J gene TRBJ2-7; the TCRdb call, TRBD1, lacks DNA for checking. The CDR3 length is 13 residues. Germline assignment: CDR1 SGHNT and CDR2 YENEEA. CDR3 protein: CASSVRDSYEQYF.

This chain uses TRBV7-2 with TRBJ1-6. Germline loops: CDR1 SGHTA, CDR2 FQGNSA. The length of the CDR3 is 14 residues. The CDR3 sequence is CASSPVGSNSPLHF.

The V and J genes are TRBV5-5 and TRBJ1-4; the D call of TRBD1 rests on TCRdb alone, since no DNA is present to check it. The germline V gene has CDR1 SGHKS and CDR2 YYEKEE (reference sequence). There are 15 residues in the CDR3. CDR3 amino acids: CASSRGQGHGEKLFF.

The CDR3: CSAPLAGSRANTGELFF. The V call is TRBV20-1, the J call TRBJ2-2; TCRdb gives TRBD2 as the D gene, but with no DNA this cannot be confirmed. This CDR3 spans 17 amino acids. From germline, CDR1 is DFQATT and CDR2 SNEGSKA (reference sequence).

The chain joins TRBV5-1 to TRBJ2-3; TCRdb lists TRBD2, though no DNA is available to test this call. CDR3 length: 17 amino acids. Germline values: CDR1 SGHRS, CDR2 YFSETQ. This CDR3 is CASSFAGKAGDTDTQYF. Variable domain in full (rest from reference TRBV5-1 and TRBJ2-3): KAGVTQTPRYLIKTRGQQVTLSCSPISGHRSVSWYQQTPGQGLQFLFEYFSETQRNKGNFPGRFSGRQFSNSRSEMNVSTLELGDSALYLCASSFAGKAGDTDTQYFGPGTRLTVL.

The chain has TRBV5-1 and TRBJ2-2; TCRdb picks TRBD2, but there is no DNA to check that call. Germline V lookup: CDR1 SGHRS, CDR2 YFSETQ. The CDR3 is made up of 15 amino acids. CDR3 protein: CASRRAGVGTGELFF.

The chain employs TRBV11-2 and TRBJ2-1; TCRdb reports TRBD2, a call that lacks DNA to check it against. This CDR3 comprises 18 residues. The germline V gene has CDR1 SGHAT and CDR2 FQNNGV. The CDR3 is CASSSGLAGGLSYNEQFF.

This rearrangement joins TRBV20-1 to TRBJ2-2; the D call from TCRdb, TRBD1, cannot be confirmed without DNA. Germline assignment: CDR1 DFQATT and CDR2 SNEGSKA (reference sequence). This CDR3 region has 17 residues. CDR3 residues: CSAPRDNFWSNTGELFF.

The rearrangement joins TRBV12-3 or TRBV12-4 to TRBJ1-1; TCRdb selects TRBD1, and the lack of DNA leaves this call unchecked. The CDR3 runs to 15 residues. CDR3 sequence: CASSLMTEGATEAFF.

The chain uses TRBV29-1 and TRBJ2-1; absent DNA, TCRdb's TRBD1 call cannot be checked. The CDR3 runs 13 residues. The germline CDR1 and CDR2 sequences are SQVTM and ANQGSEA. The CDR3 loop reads CSFTGEYYNEQFF.

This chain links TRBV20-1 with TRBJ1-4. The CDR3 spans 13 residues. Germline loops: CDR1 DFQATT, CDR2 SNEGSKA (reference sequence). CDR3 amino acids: CSAPGLMGEKLFF.